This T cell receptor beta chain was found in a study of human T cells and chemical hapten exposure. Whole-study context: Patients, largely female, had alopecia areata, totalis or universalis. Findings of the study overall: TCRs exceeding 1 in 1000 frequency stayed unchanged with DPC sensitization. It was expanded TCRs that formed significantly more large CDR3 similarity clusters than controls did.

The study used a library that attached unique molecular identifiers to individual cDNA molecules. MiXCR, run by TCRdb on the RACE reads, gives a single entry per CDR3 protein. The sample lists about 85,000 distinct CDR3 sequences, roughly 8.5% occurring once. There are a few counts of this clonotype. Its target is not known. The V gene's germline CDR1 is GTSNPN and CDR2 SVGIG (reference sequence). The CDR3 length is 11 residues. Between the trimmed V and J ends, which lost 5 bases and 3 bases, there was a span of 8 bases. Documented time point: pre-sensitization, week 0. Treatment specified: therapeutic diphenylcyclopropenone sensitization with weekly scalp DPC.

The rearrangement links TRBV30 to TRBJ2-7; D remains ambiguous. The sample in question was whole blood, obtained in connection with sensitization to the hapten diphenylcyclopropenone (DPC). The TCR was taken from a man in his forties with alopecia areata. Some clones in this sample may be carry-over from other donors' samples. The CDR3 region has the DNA TGTGCCTGGGGTTCGGTCTACGAGCAGTACTTC. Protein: CAWGSVYEQYF. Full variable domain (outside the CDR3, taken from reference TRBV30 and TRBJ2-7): SQTIHQWPATLVQPVGSPLSLECTVEGTSNPNLYWYRQAAGRGLQLLFYSVGIGQISSEVPQNLSASRPQDRQFILSSKKLLLSDSGFYLCAWGSVYEQYFGPGTRLTVT.